The table lists the clone carrying this T cell receptor (beta chain) with many counts. The TCRbeta library was prepared with unique molecular identifiers. MiXCR, run by TCRdb on the PCR reads, gives a single entry per CDR3 protein. The top ten hold roughly 2.6% of the sample, which has a few hundred thousand distinct CDR3 sequences, over 20% seen once. The data stem from a study of T-cell reconstitution after alpha-beta-depleted transplantation in children. The CDR3 loop spans 14 amino acids. The germline V and J ends were trimmed by 3 bases and 0 bases, with 9 bases remaining between them. Germline V CDR1 and CDR2: DFQATT, SNEGSKA (reference sequence).

This rearrangement joins TRBV20-1 to TRBJ2-4; D remains ambiguous. The sequences come from PBMCs, collected before TCRalphabeta/CD19-depleted stem cell transplant. The origin of this receptor is a girl aged 2-15 years with Fanconi anemia, due to receive a stem cell transplant. As DNA, the CDR3 is TGCAGTGCTAGTGGCAGGACAGCCAAAAACATTCAGTACTTC. Translated: CSASGRTAKNIQYF.